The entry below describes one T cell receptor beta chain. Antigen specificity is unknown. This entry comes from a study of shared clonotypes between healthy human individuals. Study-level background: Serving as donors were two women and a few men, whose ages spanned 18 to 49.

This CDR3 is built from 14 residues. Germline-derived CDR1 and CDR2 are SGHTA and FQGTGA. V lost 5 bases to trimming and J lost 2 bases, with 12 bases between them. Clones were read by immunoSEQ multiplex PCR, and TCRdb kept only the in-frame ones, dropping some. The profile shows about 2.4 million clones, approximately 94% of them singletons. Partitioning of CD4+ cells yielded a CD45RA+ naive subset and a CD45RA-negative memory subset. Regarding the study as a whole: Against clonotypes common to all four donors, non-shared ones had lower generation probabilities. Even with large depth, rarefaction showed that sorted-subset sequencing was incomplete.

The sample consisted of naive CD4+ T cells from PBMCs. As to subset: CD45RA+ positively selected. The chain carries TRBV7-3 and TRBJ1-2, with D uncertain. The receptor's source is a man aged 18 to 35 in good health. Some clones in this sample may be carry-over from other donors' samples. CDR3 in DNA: TGTGCCAGCAGCCACCGGGTCACAAACTATGGCTACACCTTC. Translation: CASSHRVTNYGYTF. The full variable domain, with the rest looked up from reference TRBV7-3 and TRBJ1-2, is GAGVSQTPSNKVTEKGKYVELRCDPISGHTALYWYRQSLGQGPEFLIYFQGTGAADDSGLPNDRFFAVRPEGSVSTLKIQRTERGDSAVYLCASSHRVTNYGYTFGSGTRLTVV.